A single sample is the source of the 32 T cell receptor beta chains below, sequenced in a study of blood T cell repertoires in COVID-19. Profiling relied on immunoSEQ multiplex PCR, and the TCRdb table lists in-frame clones only, not all of them. This sample has about 120,000 clones, with around 83% found just once. Sequenced sample: peripheral blood. Receptors originate from a man in his sixties with acute or convalescent COVID-19.

The rearrangement joins TRBV5-1 to TRBJ1-1; the D gene is possibly TRBD1 (5 bases). With 6 bases removed from V and 6 bases from J, the gap between germline ends came to 18 bases. CDR3 length: 14 amino acids. Germline CDR1 SGHRS, CDR2 YFSETQ. CDR3 in amino acids: CASILDTSVSEAFF. The CDR3 nucleotides read TGCGCCAGCATCCTGGACACGTCCGTTTCTGAAGCTTTCTTT. Looking up the rest from reference TRBV5-1 and TRBJ1-1 gives the full variable domain: KAGVTQTPRYLIKTRGQQVTLSCSPISGHRSVSWYQQTPGQGLQFLFEYFSETQRNKGNFPGRFSGRQFSNSRSEMNVSTLELGDSALYLCASILDTSVSEAFFGQGTRLTVV.

The rearrangement links TRBV5-1 to TRBJ1-2, with TRBD1 as a possible D gene (5 bases). In germline, CDR1 is SGHRS, CDR2 YFSETQ. V gave up 1 base and J gave up 12 bases, with 25 bases separating them. CDR3 length: 16 residues. Here the CDR3 DNA reads TGCGCCAGCAGCTTGCCCGGCCTTGGGGGACTGACCGACAACACCTTC. This codes for CASSLPGLGGLTDNTF.

The rearrangement joins TRBV9 to TRBJ2-1; D remains unclear. In germline, CDR1 is SGDLS, CDR2 YYNGEE. V shed 1 base and J shed 3 bases, with 11 bases lying between them. This CDR3 has 15 residues. The DNA for the CDR3 is TGTGCCAGCAGCGTATCGGCTAGTCTCTACAATGAGCAGTTCTTC. Translated: CASSVSASLYNEQFF.

This chain links TRBV28 with TRBJ1-1, with 7 bases lining up with TRBD1. This CDR3 has 12 residues. The ends lost 3 bases at V and 9 bases at J; junction bases unmatched: 4. Per germline, CDR1 MDHEN and CDR2 SYDVKM. CDR3 nucleotides: TGTGCCAGCAGTTTGAAAGGGGGCCAAGCTTTCTTT. It yields the protein CASSLKGGQAFF.

The rearrangement joins TRBV5-5 to TRBJ1-6; possible D gene TRBD1, 5 bases. CDR3 length: 17 residues. Trimming took off 0 bases at V and 0 bases at J, with 10 bases between the two ends. In germline, CDR1 is SGHKS, CDR2 YYEKEE (reference sequence). The DNA for the CDR3 is TGTGCCAGCAGCTTGGGTACAAGGGGCTCCTATAATTCACCCCTCCACTTT. Translating gives CASSLGTRGSYNSPLHF.

The genes are TRBV28 and TRBJ2-1; D is ambiguous. Deletions cut 5 bases from V and 7 bases from J, with 18 bases between. CDR1 is MDHEN, CDR2 SYDVKM, per germline. This CDR3 has 15 residues. CDR3 residues: CASSHPALTDNEQFF. CDR3 coding DNA: TGTGCCAGCAGTCACCCCGCTCTCACTGATAATGAGCAGTTCTTC.

This clone has a handful of counts. This rearrangement joins TRBV19 to TRBJ1-6, with 7 bases aligning to TRBD1. V lost 1 base, J lost 10 bases, and 13 bases stayed unmatched. This CDR3 is 17 amino acids long. Germline V lookup: CDR1 LNHDA, CDR2 SQIVND (reference sequence). CDR3 sequence reads: CASSIALGTASGSPLHF. The DNA of the CDR3 is TGTGCCAGTAGTATAGCGCTCGGGACAGCTTCTGGGTCACCCCTCCACTTT.

This chain connects TRBV5-1 to TRBJ2-2; D possibly corresponds to TRBD1 (6 bases). Trimming took 5 bases from V and 2 from J, leaving 19 bases between them. The CDR3 contains 17 residues. Germline lookup yields CDR1 SGHRS and CDR2 YFSETQ. The CDR3 spells CASRSGQNLRNTGELFF. The CDR3 bases are TGCGCCAGCAGATCTGGACAGAATCTAAGAAACACCGGGGAGCTGTTTTTT. The full variable domain, completed using reference TRBV5-1 and TRBJ2-2, is KAGVTQTPRYLIKTRGQQVTLSCSPISGHRSVSWYQQTPGQGLQFLFEYFSETQRNKGNFPGRFSGRQFSNSRSEMNVSTLELGDSALYLCASRSGQNLRNTGELFFGEGSRLTVL.

This clone was recorded once. The genes are TRBV19 and TRBJ2-5; a weak D match, TRBD2 (7 bases). This CDR3 has 14 residues. Per germline, CDR1 LNHDA and CDR2 SQIVND (reference sequence). V was cut by 6 bases and J by 1 base, with 12 bases left in between. The DNA of the CDR3 is TGTGCCAGTAGGTTAAGGGGGGGCCAAGAGACCCAGTACTTC. It codes for CASRLRGGQETQYF.

This chain links TRBV24-1 with TRBJ2-3; D perhaps matches TRBD2 (5 bases). The CDR3 length is 13 residues. Germline V gene data show CDR1 as KGHDR and CDR2 as SFDVKD. V lost 4 bases and J 4 bases, leaving 8 bases between the germline ends. In DNA form, the CDR3 reads TGTGCCACCAGTGACCTCGGGGCAGATACGCAGTATTTT. Its translation: CATSDLGADTQYF.

The chain uses TRBV7-9 and TRBJ2-7; D may be TRBD2 (5 bases). V dropped 6 bases and J dropped 5 bases, with 11 bases sitting between them. Germline V gene data show CDR1 as SEHNR and CDR2 as FQNEAQ (reference sequence). The CDR3 consists of 12 residues. CDR3 nucleotides: TGTGCCAGCAGTTCTCACGGGAACGAGCAGTACTTC. Translation gives CASSSHGNEQYF.

The chain uses TRBV5-1 and TRBJ2-1; 12 positions agree with TRBD2. The CDR3 contains 20 residues. V lost 0 bases to trimming and J lost 0 bases; unmatched junction nucleotides: 10. Germline lookup yields CDR1 SGHRS and CDR2 YFSETQ. CDR3 sequence: CASSLDVTSGSYGSYNEQFF. In DNA, the CDR3 is TGCGCCAGCAGCTTGGACGTGACTAGCGGGAGTTATGGCTCCTACAATGAGCAGTTCTTC.

The CDR3 sequence is CASSLVGVNYGYTF. The CDR3 DNA reads as TGTGCCAGCAGCTTGGTTGGAGTTAACTATGGCTACACCTTC. The chain carries TRBV5-6 and TRBJ1-2; D ambiguous. Trimming removed 0 bases at V and 1 base at J, with 7 bases between. There are 14 residues in the CDR3. Per germline, CDR1 SGHDT and CDR2 YYEEEE.

V usage is TRBV3-1 (or the pseudogene TRBV3-2) and J usage is TRBJ1-2; D gene uncertain. Trimming shortened V by 1 base and J by 3 bases, and 6 bases separated the two germline ends. The CDR3 runs 13 residues. Germline V gene sequence: CDR1 LGHDT, CDR2 YNNKEL (reference sequence). CDR3 sequence (DNA): TGTGCCAGCAGCCAAGGCAGATACTATGGCTACACCTTC. This sequence encodes CASSQGRYYGYTF.

This chain uses TRBV5-3 with TRBJ1-1; D may be TRBD1 (6 bases). TRBV5-3 is an ORF, with its function uncertain. The CDR3 totals 14 residues. Trimming took off 1 base at V and 5 bases at J, with 12 bases between the two ends. This CDR3 is CARSLTDRQTEAFF. The CDR3 DNA follows: TGTGCCAGAAGCTTGACCGACAGGCAAACTGAAGCTTTCTTT.

The chain employs TRBV7-8 and TRBJ1-3; TRBD1 matches 9 bases. The germline CDR1 and CDR2 sequences are SGHVS and FQNEAQ. The CDR3 runs to 15 residues. The V segment lost 4 bases and the J segment 4 bases; nucleotides outside the gene matches: 5. The chain's CDR3 is CASSSQGAKGNTIYF. In nucleotides, the CDR3 is TGTGCCAGCAGCTCACAGGGGGCGAAGGGAAACACCATATATTTT.

J is TRBJ2-1 and V is TRBV19, with D perhaps matching TRBD1 (6 bases). Germline V gives CDR1 LNHDA, CDR2 SQIVND (reference sequence). The V gene lost 3 bases and the J gene lost 3 bases, with 12 bases spanning the gap. The CDR3 totals 15 residues. CDR3 sequence reads: CASSILTGYYNEQFF. CDR3 DNA sequence: TGTGCCAGTAGTATCTTAACAGGGTACTACAATGAGCAGTTCTTC. The whole variable domain, remainder taken from reference TRBV19 and TRBJ2-1, is DGGITQSPKYLFRKEGQNVTLSCEQNLNHDAMYWYRQDPGQGLRLIYYSQIVNDFQKGDIAEGYSVSREKKESFPLTVTSAQKNPTAFYLCASSILTGYYNEQFFGPGTRLTVL.

The chain carries TRBV4-1 and TRBJ2-7; possible D gene TRBD1, 5 bases. The CDR3 extends over 14 amino acids. Germline V gene data show CDR1 as MGHRA and CDR2 as YSYEKL. Trimming left V 1 base short and J 5 bases short, with 12 bases between. The CDR3 loop is CASSQGQRSHEQYF. Here the CDR3 DNA reads TGCGCCAGCAGCCAAGGACAGAGGAGCCACGAGCAGTACTTC.

This clone appeared a single time. The J gene is TRBJ2-1, the V gene TRBV28, with D unclear. The V gene's germline CDR1 is MDHEN and CDR2 SYDVKM. V lost 8 bases, J lost 5 bases, and 10 bases lay in between. CDR3 length: 12 amino acids. The CDR3 nucleotides read TGTGCCAGCGCACCTACCAACAATGAGCAGTTCTTC. It translates to CASAPTNNEQFF. Supplemented by reference TRBV28 and TRBJ2-1, the full variable domain reads DVKVTQSSRYLVKRTGEKVFLECVQDMDHENMFWYRQDPGLGLRLIYFSYDVKMKEKGDIPEGYSVSREKKERFSLILESASTNQTSMYLCASAPTNNEQFFGPGTRLTVL.

The J gene is TRBJ2-7, the V gene TRBV6-5; D not certain. This CDR3 contains 13 residues. The germline V gene has CDR1 MNHEY and CDR2 SVGAGI. V lost 10 bases to trimming and J lost 1 base, with 14 bases between them. CDR3 amino acids: CATSGITSYEQYF. The CDR3 DNA is TGTGCCACGTCGGGTATTACGTCCTACGAGCAGTACTTC.

The genes are TRBV2 and TRBJ2-2, with TRBD2 identical over 8 bases. CDR1 and CDR2 (germline): SNHLY, FYNNEI. The V segment lost 7 bases and the J segment 6 bases; nucleotides outside the gene matches: 13. The CDR3 length is 16 residues. CDR3 bases: TGTGCCAGCACCGAAGAAGGAGCGGGAGCGGCCGGGGAGCTGTTTTTT. It codes for CASTEEGAGAAGELFF.

This clone was seen a handful of times. The V call is TRBV9, the J call TRBJ2-3; 7 positions match TRBD2. The CDR3 extends over 16 amino acids. V was clipped by 2 bases and J by 1 base; unmatched bases: 7. CDR1 and CDR2 from the germline V gene are SGDLS and YYNGEE. DNA for the CDR3: TGTGCCAGCAGCGTTGCGGGGAGGGCAGGCACAGATACGCAGTATTTT. Translation: CASSVAGRAGTDTQYF. Using reference TRBV9 and TRBJ2-3 for the parts outside the CDR3, the full variable domain is DSGVTQTPKHLITATGQRVTLRCSPRSGDLSVYWYQQSLDQGLQFLIQYYNGEERAKGNILERFSAQQFPDLHSELNLSSLELGDSALYFCASSVAGRAGTDTQYFGPGTRLTVL.

This clone has a handful of counts. The CDR3 DNA follows: TGTGCCAGCAGTTACTCGATGCGGACTGGAAACACCATATATTTT. Its protein product is CASSYSMRTGNTIYF. The chain recombines TRBV6-5 with TRBJ1-3; no reliable D call. Trimming took 0 bases from V and 2 from J, leaving 8 bases between them. CDR1 is MNHEY and CDR2 is SVGAGI in the germline V gene. The CDR3 contains 15 residues.

This chain connects TRBV7-8 to TRBJ2-1, with 11 bases lining up with TRBD2. Trimming cost V 5 bases and J 0 bases; bases outside gene matches: 12. The CDR3 totals 19 residues. The V gene's germline CDR1 is SGHVS and CDR2 FQNEAQ. The CDR3 nucleotides are TGTGCCAGCAGCACAACGCTACTAGCGGGAGTAACCTCCTACAATGAGCAGTTCTTC. This codes for CASSTTLLAGVTSYNEQFF.

This chain links TRBV5-1 with TRBJ2-3; 16 nucleotides agree with TRBD2. J gave up 4 bases and V 0 bases, and 8 bases lay outside the gene matches. Germline V lookup: CDR1 SGHRS, CDR2 YFSETQ. The CDR3 has 19 residues. In nucleotides, the CDR3 is TGCGCCAGCAGCTTGGCCCCGTTGGGACTAGCGGGAGGGTCAGATACGCAGTATTTT. It translates to CASSLAPLGLAGGSDTQYF.

The chain recombines TRBV6-6 with TRBJ1-2; D remains ambiguous. The V gene lost 7 bases and the J gene lost 5 bases, with 14 bases spanning the gap. Per the germline V gene, CDR1 is MNHNY and CDR2 is SVGAGI (reference sequence). There are 13 residues in the CDR3. DNA for the CDR3: TGTGCCAGCACCTTATTGATTGCGTATGGCTACACCTTC. Its protein product is CASTLLIAYGYTF.

The V gene is TRBV12-1, the J gene TRBJ1-5. TRBV12-1 is reported as a pseudogene. The CDR3 is 15 amino acids. The CDR3 sequence is CASSPLRGEDQPQHF. The CDR3 DNA follows: TGTGCCAGCAGCCCGTTGCGGGGCGAGGATCAGCCCCAGCATTTT.

This clone was picked up one time. The chain has TRBV28 and TRBJ1-3, with TRBD1 identical over 8 bases. The CDR3 runs 18 residues. In germline, CDR1 is MDHEN, CDR2 SYDVKM. V trimming: 3 bases; J trimming: 0 bases; junction bases outside the gene matches: 10. CDR3 protein: CASSLAPGTGHSGNTIYF. CDR3 DNA sequence: TGTGCCAGCAGTTTGGCCCCGGGGACAGGTCACTCTGGAAACACCATATATTTT.

This rearrangement joins TRBV28 to TRBJ1-1; no firm D call. The CDR3 is 13 residues long. Germline lookup yields CDR1 MDHEN and CDR2 SYDVKM. The germline V and J ends were trimmed by 5 bases and 4 bases, with 11 bases remaining between them. Here the CDR3 DNA reads TGTGCCAGCAGTCCAACTCTTGGCACTGAAGCTTTCTTT. Protein sequence: CASSPTLGTEAFF.

This clone turned up a few times. This rearrangement joins TRBV6-5 to TRBJ2-7; 11 nucleotides match TRBD2. Germline trimming cut 6 bases from V and 0 bases from J; bases unmatched to any gene: 4. The V gene's germline CDR1 is MNHEY and CDR2 SVGAGI. The CDR3 length is 15 residues. As DNA, the CDR3 is TGTGCCAGCAGGTTGACTAGCGGGGTCTCCTACGAGCAGTACTTC. Translated, it gives CASRLTSGVSYEQYF.

CDR3 sequence reads: CASRLRDRAFYGYTF. The CDR3 coding sequence is TGTGCCAGCAGGCTCCGGGACAGGGCTTTTTATGGCTACACCTTC. J is TRBJ1-2 and V is TRBV28; 9 bases align to TRBD1. The ends lost 6 bases at V and 5 bases at J; junction bases unmatched: 10. CDR3 length: 15 residues. The germline CDR1 and CDR2 sequences are MDHEN and SYDVKM.

In regard to this clone: The junction differs from germline at one of its ends, possibly a read error. Other DNA sequences in the sample encode the same CDR3. The rearrangement joins TRBV7-2 to TRBJ1-2; 9 nucleotides align to TRBD1. CDR1 SGHTA and CDR2 FQGNSA come from the germline V gene. The CDR3 totals 16 residues. For the CDR3, the DNA is TGCGCCAGCAGCTTGTTGCGGACCGGGACAGGGCCCGGCTACACCTTC. Translation gives CASSLLRTGTGPGYTF. The entire variable domain, with the rest obtained from reference TRBV7-2 and TRBJ1-2, is as follows: GAGVSQSPSNKVTEKGKDVELRCDPISGHTALYWYRQSLGQGLEFLIYFQGNSAPDKSGLPSDRFSAERTGGSVSTLTIQRTQQEDSAVYLCASSLLRTGTGPGYTFGSGTRLTVV.